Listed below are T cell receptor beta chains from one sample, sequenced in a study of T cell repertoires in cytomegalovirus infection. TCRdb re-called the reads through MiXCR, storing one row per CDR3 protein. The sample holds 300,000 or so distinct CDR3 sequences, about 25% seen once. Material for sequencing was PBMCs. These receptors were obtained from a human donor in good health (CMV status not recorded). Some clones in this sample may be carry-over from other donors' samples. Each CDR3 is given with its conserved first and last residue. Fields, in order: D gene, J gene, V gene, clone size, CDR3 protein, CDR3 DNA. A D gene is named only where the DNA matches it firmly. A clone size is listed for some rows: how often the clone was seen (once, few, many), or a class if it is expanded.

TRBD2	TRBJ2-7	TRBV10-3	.	CAIRPSGEAGKISPYEQYF	TGTGCCATCAGGCCTTCCGGAGAAGCGGGGAAAATCAGTCCCTACGAGCAGTACTTC
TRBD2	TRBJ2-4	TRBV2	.	CASSEASGPQDF	TGTGCCAGCAGTGAGGCTAGCGGCCCGCAGGACTTC
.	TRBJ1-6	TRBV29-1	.	CSVETENRDSPLHF	TGCAGCGTTGAGACGGAGAACAGAGATTCACCCCTCCACTTT
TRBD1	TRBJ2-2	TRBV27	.	CASRMTGQVTGELFF	TGTGCCAGCAGGATGACGGGACAGGTGACCGGGGAGCTGTTTTTT
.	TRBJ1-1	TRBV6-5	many	CASSRDGGNTEAFF	TGTGCCAGCAGTCGGGACGGTGGGAACACTGAAGCTTTCTTT
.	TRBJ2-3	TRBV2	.	CANQMTGTDTQYF	TGTGCCAACCAGATGACCGGCACAGATACGCAGTATTTT
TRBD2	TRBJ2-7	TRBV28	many	CASSLAPGLAGVDEQYF	TGTGCCAGCAGTTTAGCCCCCGGACTAGCGGGAGTTGACGAGCAGTACTTC
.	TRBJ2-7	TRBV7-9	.	CASSPPRPLNYEQYF	TGTGCCAGCAGCCCCCCCCGGCCCCTTAACTACGAGCAGTACTTC
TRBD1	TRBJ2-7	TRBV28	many	CASSLTGGFYEQYF	TGTGCCAGCAGTTTAACAGGGGGCTTCTACGAGCAGTACTTC
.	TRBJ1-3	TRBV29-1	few	CSPMGNDGNTIYF	TGCAGCCCGATGGGAAACGACGGAAACACCATATATTTT
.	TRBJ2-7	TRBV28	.	CASSLGRFYEQYF	TGTGCCAGCAGTTTGGGTAGGTTCTACGAGCAGTACTTC
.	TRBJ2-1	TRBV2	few	CASTTESYNEQFF	TGTGCCAGCACCACTGAGTCCTACAATGAGCAGTTCTTC
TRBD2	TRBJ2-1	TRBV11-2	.	CASSLVGLAGGEQFF	TGTGCCAGCAGCTTAGTCGGACTAGCGGGGGGTGAGCAGTTCTTC
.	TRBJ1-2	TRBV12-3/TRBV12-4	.	CASSLAGEVYGYTF	TGTGCCAGCAGTTTGGCAGGGGAAGTCTATGGCTACACCTTC
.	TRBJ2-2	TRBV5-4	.	CASSLPHLTGPDTGELFF	TGTGCCAGCAGCTTGCCCCACCTAACCGGGCCGGACACCGGGGAGCTGTTTTTT
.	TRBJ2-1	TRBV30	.	CAWSSRNEQFF	TGTGCCTGGAGTTCACGGAATGAGCAGTTCTTC
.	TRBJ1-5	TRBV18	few	CASSQGAPKIGRPQHF	TGTGCCAGCTCACAAGGGGCCCCCAAAATCGGCCGGCCCCAGCATTTT
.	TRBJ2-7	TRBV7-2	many	CASSWGESSYEQYF	TGTGCCAGCAGCTGGGGAGAAAGCTCCTACGAGCAGTACTTC
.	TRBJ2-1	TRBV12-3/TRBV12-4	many	CASRLGEDEQFF	TGTGCCAGCAGGTTGGGGGAGGATGAGCAGTTCTTC
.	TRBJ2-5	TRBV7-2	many	CASKERGTRQLEETQYF	TGTGCCAGCAAAGAACGGGGGACCCGGCAGTTAGAAGAGACCCAGTACTTC
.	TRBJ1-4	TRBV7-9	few	CASSFQGEKLFF	TGTGCCAGCAGCTTCCAGGGGGAAAAACTGTTTTTT
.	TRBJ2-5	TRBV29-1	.	CSATSPQETQYF	TGCAGCGCCACTAGCCCCCAAGAGACCCAGTACTTC
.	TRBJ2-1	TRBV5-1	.	CASLEGGPGNEQFF	TGCGCCAGCCTGGAGGGGGGCCCCGGGAATGAGCAGTTCTTC
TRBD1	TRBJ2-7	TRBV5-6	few	CASSRDSHSYEQYF	TGTGCCAGCAGCCGGGACAGCCACTCCTACGAGCAGTACTTC
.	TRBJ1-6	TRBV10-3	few	CAIRDSRGEFSPLHF	TGTGCCATCAGGGATTCCAGGGGTGAATTTTCACCCCTCCACTTT
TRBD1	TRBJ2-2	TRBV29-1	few	CSVKTGYTGELFF	TGCAGCGTTAAGACAGGGTACACCGGGGAGCTGTTTTTT
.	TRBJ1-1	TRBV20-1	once	CSARPAGITEAFF	TGCAGTGCTAGACCGGCAGGGATCACTGAAGCTTTCTTT
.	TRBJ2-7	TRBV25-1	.	CASSEFVEQYF	TGTGCCAGCAGTGAATTTGTCGAGCAGTACTTC
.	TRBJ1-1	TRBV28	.	CASRTGGDTEAFF	TGTGCCAGCAGAACGGGAGGGGACACTGAAGCTTTCTTT
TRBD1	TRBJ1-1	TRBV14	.	CASSQLRTGTGLSGAFF	TGTGCCAGCAGCCAACTACGAACCGGGACAGGGTTATCGGGAGCTTTCTTT
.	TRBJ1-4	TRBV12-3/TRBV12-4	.	CASSVQNEKLFF	TGTGCCAGCAGTGTTCAGAATGAAAAACTGTTTTTT
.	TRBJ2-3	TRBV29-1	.	CSAGGHDTQYF	TGCAGCGCGGGGGGCCATGATACGCAGTATTTT
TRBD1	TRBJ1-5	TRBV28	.	CASTEGADQPQHF	TGTGCCAGCACCGAGGGGGCGGATCAGCCCCAGCATTTT
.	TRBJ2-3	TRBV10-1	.	CASSESVPGDTQYF	TGCGCCAGCAGTGAGTCCGTCCCGGGGGATACGCAGTATTTT
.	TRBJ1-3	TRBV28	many	CASSPLSSGNTIYF	TGTGCCAGCAGTCCGCTTAGCTCTGGAAACACCATATATTTT
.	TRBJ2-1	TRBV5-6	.	CASSFYRGSSYNEQFF	TGTGCCAGCAGCTTTTATCGAGGGAGCTCCTACAATGAGCAGTTCTTC
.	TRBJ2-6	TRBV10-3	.	CAKRESGANVLTF	TGTGCCAAAAGAGAGTCTGGGGCCAACGTCCTGACTTTC
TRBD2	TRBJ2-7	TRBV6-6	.	CASTERGGSSYEQYF	TGTGCCAGCACCGAACGCGGGGGAAGCTCCTACGAGCAGTACTTC
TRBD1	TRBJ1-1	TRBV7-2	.	CASSPWDREAFF	TGTGCCAGCAGCCCATGGGACAGGGAAGCTTTCTTT
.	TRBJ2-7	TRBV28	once	CASVIPYEQYF	TGTGCCAGCGTGATTCCCTACGAGCAGTACTTC
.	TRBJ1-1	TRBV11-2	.	CASNNPENTEAFF	TGTGCCAGCAACAATCCCGAGAACACTGAAGCTTTCTTT
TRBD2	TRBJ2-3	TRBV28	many	CASRLAGTSTDTQYF	TGTGCCAGCAGGTTAGCGGGTACTAGCACAGATACGCAGTATTTT